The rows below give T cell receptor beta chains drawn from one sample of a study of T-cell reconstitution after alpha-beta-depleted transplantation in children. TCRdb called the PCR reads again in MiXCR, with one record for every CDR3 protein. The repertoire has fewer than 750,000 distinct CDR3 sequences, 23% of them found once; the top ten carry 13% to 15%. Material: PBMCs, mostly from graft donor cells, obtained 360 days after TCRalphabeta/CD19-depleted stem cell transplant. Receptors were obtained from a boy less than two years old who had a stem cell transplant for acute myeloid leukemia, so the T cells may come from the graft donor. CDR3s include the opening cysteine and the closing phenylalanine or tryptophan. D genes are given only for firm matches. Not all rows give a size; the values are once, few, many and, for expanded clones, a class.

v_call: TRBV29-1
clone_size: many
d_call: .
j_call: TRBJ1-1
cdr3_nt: TGCAGCGTTGGACAGCTCCTGAACACTGAAGCTTTCTTT
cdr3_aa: CSVGQLLNTEAFF

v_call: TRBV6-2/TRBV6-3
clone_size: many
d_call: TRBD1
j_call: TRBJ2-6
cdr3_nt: TGTGCCAGCAGCGGACAGGGGGTAATTACGGGGGCCAACGTCCTGACTTTC
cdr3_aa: CASSGQGVITGANVLTF

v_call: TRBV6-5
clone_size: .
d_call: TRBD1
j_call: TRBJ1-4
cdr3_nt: TGTGCCAGCAGTTTTGGGACAGGAATTGCAACTAATGAAAAACTGTTTTTT
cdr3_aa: CASSFGTGIATNEKLFF

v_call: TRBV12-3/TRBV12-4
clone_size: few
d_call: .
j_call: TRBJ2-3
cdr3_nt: TGTGCCAGCAGTTTGGCAGGGTCGGGCACAGATACGCAGTATTTT
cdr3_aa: CASSLAGSGTDTQYF

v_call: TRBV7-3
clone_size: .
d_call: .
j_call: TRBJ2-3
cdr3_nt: TGTGCCAGCAGCCCCGGGGCTATATATACGCAGTATTTT
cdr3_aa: CASSPGAIYTQYF

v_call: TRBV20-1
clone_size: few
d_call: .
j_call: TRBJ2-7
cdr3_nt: TGCAGTGCCGGGGGGACAGGAAGTTCCTACGAGCAGTACTTC
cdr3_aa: CSAGGTGSSYEQYF

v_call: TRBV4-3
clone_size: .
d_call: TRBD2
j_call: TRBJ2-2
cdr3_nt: TGCGCCAGCAGCCCCGGGACTAGCGGGGGCGCCGAGACCGGGGAGCTGTTTTTT
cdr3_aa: CASSPGTSGGAETGELFF

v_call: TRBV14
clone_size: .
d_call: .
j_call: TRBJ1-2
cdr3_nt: TGTGCCAGCAGCCAAGTTCTAATCGCTGATAGCTACACCTTC
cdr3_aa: CASSQVLIADSYTF

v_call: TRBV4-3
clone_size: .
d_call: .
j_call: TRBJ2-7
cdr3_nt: TGCGCCAGCAGCCAGGGGCCCTGGACAGCGAGCTCCTACGAGCAGTACTTC
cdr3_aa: CASSQGPWTASSYEQYF

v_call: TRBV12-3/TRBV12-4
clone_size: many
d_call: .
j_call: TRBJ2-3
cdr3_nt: TGTGCCAGCAGTTTAGCGAATTTTGGACAAGCCCCAGATACGCAGTATTTT
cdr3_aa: CASSLANFGQAPDTQYF

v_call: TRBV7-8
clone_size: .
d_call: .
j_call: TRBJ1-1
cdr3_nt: TGTGCCAGCAGGTTCACAGAGAACACTGAAGCTTTCTTT
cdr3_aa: CASRFTENTEAFF

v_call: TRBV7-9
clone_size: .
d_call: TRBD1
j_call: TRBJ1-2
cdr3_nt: TGTGCCAGCAGCAGAGAGGACAGGGCGAGGGGCTACACCTTC
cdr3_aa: CASSREDRARGYTF

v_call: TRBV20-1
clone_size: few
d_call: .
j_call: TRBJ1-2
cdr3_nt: TGCAGTGCAACTCAGGGGAACGGGGTGAACTATGGCTACACCTTC
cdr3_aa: CSATQGNGVNYGYTF

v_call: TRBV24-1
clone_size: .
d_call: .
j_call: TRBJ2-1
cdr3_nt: TGTGCCACCTCGGGCAGGGACAATGAGCAGTTCTTC
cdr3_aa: CATSGRDNEQFF

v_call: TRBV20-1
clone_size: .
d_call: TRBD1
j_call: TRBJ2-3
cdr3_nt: TGCAGTGCTAGAGATTTAGGACAGGGATTCACAGATACGCAGTATTTT
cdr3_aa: CSARDLGQGFTDTQYF

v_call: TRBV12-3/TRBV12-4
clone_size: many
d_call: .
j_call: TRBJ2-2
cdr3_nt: TGTGCCAGCAGTTCGGGACGTGCGGAGCTGTTTTTT
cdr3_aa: CASSSGRAELFF